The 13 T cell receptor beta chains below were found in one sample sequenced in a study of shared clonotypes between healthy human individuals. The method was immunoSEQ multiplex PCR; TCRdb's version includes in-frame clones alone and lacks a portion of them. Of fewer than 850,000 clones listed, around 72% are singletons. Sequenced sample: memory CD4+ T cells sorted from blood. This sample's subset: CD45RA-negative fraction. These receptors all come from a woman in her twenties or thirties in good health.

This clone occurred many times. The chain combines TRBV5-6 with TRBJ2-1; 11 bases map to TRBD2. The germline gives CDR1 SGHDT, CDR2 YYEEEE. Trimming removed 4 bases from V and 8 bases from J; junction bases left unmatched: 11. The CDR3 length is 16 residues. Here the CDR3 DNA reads TGTGCCAGCAGCGCGGATGTACTAGCGGGAGTATATGAGCAGTTCTTC. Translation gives CASSADVLAGVYEQFF. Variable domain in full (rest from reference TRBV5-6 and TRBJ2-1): DAGVTQSPTHLIKTRGQQVTLRCSPKSGHDTVSWYQQALGQGPQFIFQYYEEEERQRGNFPDRFSGHQFPNYSSELNVNALLLGDSALYLCASSADVLAGVYEQFFGPGTRLTVL.

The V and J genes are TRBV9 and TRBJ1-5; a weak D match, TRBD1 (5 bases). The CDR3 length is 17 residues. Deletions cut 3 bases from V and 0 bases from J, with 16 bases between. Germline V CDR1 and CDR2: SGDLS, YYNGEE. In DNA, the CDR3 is TGTGCCAGCAGCGCAGGGTGGGCGGTAGATAGCAATCAGCCCCAGCATTTT. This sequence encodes CASSAGWAVDSNQPQHF.

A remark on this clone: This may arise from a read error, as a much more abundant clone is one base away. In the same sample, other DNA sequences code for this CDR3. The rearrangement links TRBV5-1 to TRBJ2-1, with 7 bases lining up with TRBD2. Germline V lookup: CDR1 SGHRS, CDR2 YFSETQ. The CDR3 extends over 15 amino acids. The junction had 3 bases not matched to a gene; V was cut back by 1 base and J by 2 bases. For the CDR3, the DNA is TGCGCCAGCAGCTTGTCTAGCGGTGCCTACAATGAGCAGTTCTTC. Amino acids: CASSLSSGAYNEQFF.

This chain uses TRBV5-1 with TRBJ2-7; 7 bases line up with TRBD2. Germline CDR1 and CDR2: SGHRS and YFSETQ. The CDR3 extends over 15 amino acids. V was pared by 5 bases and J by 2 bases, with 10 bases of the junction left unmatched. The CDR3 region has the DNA TGCGCCAGCAGTCCCGTGACAGCGGGGACCTACGAGCAGTACTTC. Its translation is CASSPVTAGTYEQYF.

In DNA form, the CDR3 reads TGCGCCAGCAGCCGCCAAATGGGGACTGAAGCTTTCTTT. The encoded protein is CASSRQMGTEAFF. The chain is built from TRBV4-1 and TRBJ1-1; D gene ambiguous. The germline V gene encodes CDR1 MGHRA and CDR2 YSYEKL. This CDR3 is 13 amino acids long. V was clipped by 4 bases and J by 5 bases, with 11 bases between them.

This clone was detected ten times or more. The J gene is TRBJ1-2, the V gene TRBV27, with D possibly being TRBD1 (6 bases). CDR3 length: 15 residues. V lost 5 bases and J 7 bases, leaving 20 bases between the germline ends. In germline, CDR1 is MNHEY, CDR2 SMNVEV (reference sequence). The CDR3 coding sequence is TGTGCCAGCAGTCCTACACAGGGTTCGTTCTTTGGCTACACCTTC. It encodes CASSPTQGSFFGYTF.

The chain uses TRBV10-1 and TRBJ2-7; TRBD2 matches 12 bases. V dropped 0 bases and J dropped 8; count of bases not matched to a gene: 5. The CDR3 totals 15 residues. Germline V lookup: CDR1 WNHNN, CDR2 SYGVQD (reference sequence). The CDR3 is CASSESRLAGEKQYF. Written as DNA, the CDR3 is TGCGCCAGCAGTGAGTCCCGACTAGCGGGAGAAAAGCAGTACTTC.

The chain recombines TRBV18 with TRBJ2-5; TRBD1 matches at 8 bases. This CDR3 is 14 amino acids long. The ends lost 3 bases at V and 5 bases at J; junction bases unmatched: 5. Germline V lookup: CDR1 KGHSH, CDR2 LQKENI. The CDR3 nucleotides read TGTGCCAGCTCACCCCGACAGGGGAGGGAGACCCAGTACTTC. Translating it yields CASSPRQGRETQYF.

This CDR3 is CASSTGTGTGQPQHF. The CDR3 nucleotides are TGTGCCAGTAGTACCGGGACAGGGACTGGTCAGCCCCAGCATTTT. The rearrangement links TRBV19 to TRBJ1-5; 9 nucleotides agree with TRBD1. Germline CDR1 reads LNHDA; CDR2 reads SQIVND (reference sequence). There are 15 residues in the CDR3. V gave up 4 bases and J gave up 6 bases; unmatched junction bases: 7. The whole variable domain, filled in from reference TRBV19 and TRBJ1-5, reads DGGITQSPKYLFRKEGQNVTLSCEQNLNHDAMYWYRQDPGQGLRLIYYSQIVNDFQKGDIAEGYSVSREKKESFPLTVTSAQKNPTAFYLCASSTGTGTGQPQHFGDGTRLSIL.

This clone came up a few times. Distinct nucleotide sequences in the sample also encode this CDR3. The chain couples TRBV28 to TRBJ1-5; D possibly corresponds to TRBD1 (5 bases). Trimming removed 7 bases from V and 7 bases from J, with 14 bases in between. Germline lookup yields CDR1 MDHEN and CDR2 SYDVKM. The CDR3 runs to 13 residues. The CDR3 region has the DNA TGTGCCAGCAACGGAGGGGCGGGACAGCCCCAGCATTTT. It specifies CASNGGAGQPQHF.

The CDR3 DNA follows: TGTGCCAGCAGTGTGACTAGCGGGATTTACAATGAGCAGTTCTTC. Amino acid sequence: CASSVTSGIYNEQFF. The chain combines TRBV6-5 with TRBJ2-1; 11 bases fit TRBD2. Germline V gene lookup returns CDR1 MNHEY and CDR2 SVGAGI. This CDR3 region has 15 residues. V lost 5 bases, J lost 4 bases, and 4 bases stayed unmatched.

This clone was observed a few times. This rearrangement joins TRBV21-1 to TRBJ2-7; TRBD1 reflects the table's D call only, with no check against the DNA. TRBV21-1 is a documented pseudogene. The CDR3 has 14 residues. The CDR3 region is CASSLHRAPYEQYF. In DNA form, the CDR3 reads TGTGCCAGCAGCTTACACAGGGCCCCCTACGAGCAGTACTTC.

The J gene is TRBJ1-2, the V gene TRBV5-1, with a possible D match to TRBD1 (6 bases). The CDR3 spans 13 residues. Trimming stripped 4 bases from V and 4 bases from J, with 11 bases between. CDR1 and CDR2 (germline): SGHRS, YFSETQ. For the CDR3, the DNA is TGCGCCAGCAGCGAAGGACAGCCCTATGGCTACACCTTC. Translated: CASSEGQPYGYTF.